One TCR beta chain is described in this entry. Looked up from germline, CDR1 is MNHNS and CDR2 is SASEGT. Between the trimmed V and J ends, which lost 6 bases and 1 base, there was a span of 16 bases. The CDR3 has 17 residues. These data come from a study of T-cell reconstitution after alpha-beta-depleted transplantation in children. The library targeted TCRbeta and was prepared with unique molecular identifiers. MiXCR, applied by TCRdb to the PCR reads, yields one record per CDR3 protein. Here the sample spans around 600,000 distinct CDR3 sequences, under 12% being singletons. The sequencing here drew on PBMCs from the stem cell graft donor, taken from the stem cell graft. The chain joins TRBV6-1 to TRBJ2-6, with D tentatively TRBD1 or TRBD2 (5 bases each). The source is a human donor who donated a stem cell graft to a child with acute myeloid leukemia. CDR3 sequence reads: CASRTDPGRSGANVLTF. The CDR3 DNA reads TGTGCCAGCAGGACGGACCCGGGGCGTTCTGGGGCCAACGTCCTGACTTTC.